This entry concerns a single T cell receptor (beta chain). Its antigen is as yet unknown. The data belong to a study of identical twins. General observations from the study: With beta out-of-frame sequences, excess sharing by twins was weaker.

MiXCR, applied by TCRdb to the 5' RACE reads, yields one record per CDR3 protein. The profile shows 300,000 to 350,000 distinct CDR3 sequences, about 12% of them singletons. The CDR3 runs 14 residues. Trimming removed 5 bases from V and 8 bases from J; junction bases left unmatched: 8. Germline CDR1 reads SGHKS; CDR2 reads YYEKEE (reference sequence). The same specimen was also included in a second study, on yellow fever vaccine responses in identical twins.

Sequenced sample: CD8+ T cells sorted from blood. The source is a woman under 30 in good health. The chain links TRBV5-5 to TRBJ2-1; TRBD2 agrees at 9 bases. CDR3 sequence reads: CASRTGTSTHEQFF. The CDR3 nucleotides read TGTGCCAGCAGGACCGGGACTAGCACCCATGAGCAGTTCTTC.